Shown below are 29 T cell receptor beta chains from a single sample sequenced in a study of CD8+ T cells in alopecia areata. Sequencing templates came from extracted RNA that was reverse transcribed into cDNA. This table comes from immunoSEQ multiplex PCR, and its TCRdb copy is limited to in-frame clones, with some not included. Among roughly 100,000 clones listed, 55% were seen once. The sequenced material came from CD4+ T cells sorted from blood. Source of these receptors: a human donor in good health.

The chain carries TRBV4-1 and TRBJ2-1, with D possibly matching TRBD2 (6 bases). The V gene lost 6 bases and the J gene lost 0 bases, with 12 bases spanning the gap. This CDR3 is 15 amino acids long. The germline CDR1 and CDR2 sequences are MGHRA and YSYEKL. This CDR3 reads CASSPSASSYNEQFF. As DNA, the CDR3 is TGCGCCAGCAGTCCTAGCGCTAGCTCCTACAATGAGCAGTTCTTC.

This clone was detected only a few times. The chain uses TRBV7-9 and TRBJ1-1; D unclear. Trimming took off 5 bases at V and 1 base at J, with 8 bases between the two ends. Germline V gene data show CDR1 as SEHNR and CDR2 as FQNEAQ (reference sequence). The CDR3 runs 13 residues. The CDR3 reads CASSPAQNTEAFF. CDR3 nucleotide sequence: TGTGCCAGCAGCCCCGCCCAGAACACTGAAGCTTTCTTT.

In its sample, this clone was seen many times. V gene TRBV10-3 combines with J gene TRBJ1-4; TRBD1 might be the D (6 bases). The ends were cut back, 0 bases at V and 5 bases at J, with 13 bases in the middle. The CDR3 is made up of 16 amino acids. CDR1 and CDR2 (germline): ENHRY, SYGVKD. Here the CDR3 reads CAISESVGGLNEKLFF. The CDR3 DNA follows: TGTGCCATCAGTGAGTCCGTAGGGGGTCTGAATGAAAAACTGTTTTTT.

The chain has TRBV7-8 and TRBJ2-7, with D possibly matching TRBD1 (6 bases). V was trimmed by 1 base and J by 3 bases, leaving 7 bases between them. Germline assignment: CDR1 SGHVS and CDR2 FQNEAQ. This CDR3 region has 13 residues. For the CDR3, the DNA is TGTGCCAGCAGCTTAGGGGACATCTACGAGCAGTACTTC. This translates into CASSLGDIYEQYF.

This clone was counted only a few times. J is TRBJ1-5 and V is TRBV10-3, with D tentatively TRBD1 (6 bases). This CDR3 comprises 18 residues. The germline gives CDR1 ENHRY, CDR2 SYGVKD. Trimming took off 4 bases at V and 3 bases at J, with 22 bases between the two ends. CDR3 DNA: TGTGCCATCAGTGCTAGGGGTCCGGGGGCCGGTGACAATCAGCCCCAGCATTTT. Protein product: CAISARGPGAGDNQPQHF.

The chain links TRBV5-1 to TRBJ2-5, with 7 positions matching TRBD1. The CDR3 contains 13 residues. The germline gives CDR1 SGHRS, CDR2 YFSETQ. The J segment lost 5 bases and the V segment lost 5 bases, leaving 6 bases of the junction unmatched. CDR3 sequence: CASRTGYQETQYF. CDR3 DNA: TGCGCCAGCAGGACAGGGTATCAGGAGACCCAGTACTTC.

The V call is TRBV7-9, the J call TRBJ2-1, with 7 nucleotides matching TRBD1. The V segment lost 9 bases and the J segment 0 bases; nucleotides outside the gene matches: 5. Germline CDR1 reads SEHNR; CDR2 reads FQNEAQ (reference sequence). This CDR3 is 14 amino acids long. The CDR3 reads CASRQGYSYNEQFF. CDR3 DNA: TGTGCCAGTCGACAGGGCTACTCCTACAATGAGCAGTTCTTC.

The chain recombines TRBV7-2 with TRBJ2-7, with 11 bases that match TRBD1. V gave up 3 bases and J gave up 2 bases; unmatched junction bases: 0. Germline-derived CDR1 and CDR2 are SGHTA and FQGNSA. The CDR3 is 14 amino acids. The CDR3 protein is CASSLGQGAYEQYF. The CDR3 DNA reads TGTGCCAGCAGCTTGGGACAGGGGGCCTACGAGCAGTACTTC.

The sample holds a few counts of this clone. V gene TRBV5-6 combines with J gene TRBJ1-2; D ambiguous. V lost 4 bases, J lost 2 bases, and 15 bases lay in between. Germline V gene data show CDR1 as SGHDT and CDR2 as YYEEEE. The CDR3 has 15 residues. For the CDR3, the DNA is TGTGCCAGCAGCCAAGATGAGGATACGAACTATGGCTACACCTTC. As protein: CASSQDEDTNYGYTF. Combining the CDR3 with reference TRBV5-6 and TRBJ1-2 gives the whole variable domain DAGVTQSPTHLIKTRGQQVTLRCSPKSGHDTVSWYQQALGQGPQFIFQYYEEEERQRGNFPDRFSGHQFPNYSSELNVNALLLGDSALYLCASSQDEDTNYGYTFGSGTRLTVV.

The V and J genes are TRBV7-9 and TRBJ2-7; possibly TRBD1 or TRBD2 for D (5 bases each). The CDR3 runs to 14 residues. Germline assignment: CDR1 SEHNR and CDR2 FQNEAQ (reference sequence). V lost 8 bases and J lost 0, with 14 bases in between. The CDR3 DNA reads TGTGCCAGCGAGGGGCAGGAGAGCTCCTACGAGCAGTACTTC. Encoded protein: CASEGQESSYEQYF.

The rearrangement uses TRBV7-6 and TRBJ2-7, with 7 positions matching TRBD1. J was trimmed by 7 bases and V by 5 bases; bases with no gene match: 5. CDR3 length: 12 amino acids. Germline V gene sequence: CDR1 SGHVS, CDR2 FNYEAQ. The CDR3 nucleotides read TGTGCCAGCAGCCACAGGGGTGGGGAGCAGTACTTC. This encodes CASSHRGGEQYF.

The chain has TRBV25-1 and TRBJ1-2; D remains unclear. The CDR3 is 14 amino acids. V was pared by 2 bases and J by 4 bases, with 11 bases between. The germline CDR1 and CDR2 sequences are MGHDK and SYGVNS. The CDR3 nucleotides read TGTGCCAGCAGTGAACCCGGGAGGGTCTATGGCTACACCTTC. The encoded protein is CASSEPGRVYGYTF.

There are a few counts of this clone. The chain uses TRBV2 and TRBJ2-1; D ambiguous. CDR1 and CDR2 (germline): SNHLY, FYNNEI. The length of the CDR3 is 11 residues. Between the trimmed V and J ends, which lost 6 bases and 7 bases, there was a span of 7 bases. CDR3 sequence reads: CASSYANEQFF. In DNA, the CDR3 is TGTGCCAGCAGCTACGCAAATGAGCAGTTCTTC.

The chain links TRBV5-1 to TRBJ2-5; D is unclear. Trimming removed 0 bases at V and 5 bases at J, with 14 bases between. Germline CDR1 and CDR2: SGHRS and YFSETQ. The CDR3 runs 15 residues. CDR3 sequence: CASSLVAGSRETQYF. CDR3 nucleotide sequence: TGCGCCAGCAGCTTGGTTGCCGGATCCCGGGAGACCCAGTACTTC. Supplemented by reference TRBV5-1 and TRBJ2-5, the full variable domain reads KAGVTQTPRYLIKTRGQQVTLSCSPISGHRSVSWYQQTPGQGLQFLFEYFSETQRNKGNFPGRFSGRQFSNSRSEMNVSTLELGDSALYLCASSLVAGSRETQYFGPGTRLLVL.

J is TRBJ1-5 and V is TRBV7-2; D remains ambiguous. From germline, CDR1 is SGHTA and CDR2 FQGNSA. This CDR3 comprises 13 residues. Trimming stripped 0 bases from V and 3 bases from J, with 3 bases between. CDR3 DNA: TGTGCCAGCAGCTTAGCGTCCAATCAGCCCCAGCATTTT. This encodes CASSLASNQPQHF. Supplemented by reference TRBV7-2 and TRBJ1-5, the full variable domain reads GAGVSQSPSNKVTEKGKDVELRCDPISGHTALYWYRQSLGQGLEFLIYFQGNSAPDKSGLPSDRFSAERTGGSVSTLTIQRTQQEDSAVYLCASSLASNQPQHFGDGTRLSIL.

This clone has more than one count but fewer than ten. The chain joins TRBV7-9 to TRBJ2-7, with TRBD1 as a possible D gene (5 bases). The germline V and J ends were trimmed by 1 base and 3 bases, with 13 bases remaining between them. The CDR3 runs to 15 residues. CDR1 and CDR2 from the germline V gene are SEHNR and FQNEAQ (reference sequence). CDR3 loop: CASSLGAGILYEQYF. The CDR3 DNA follows: TGTGCCAGCAGCTTAGGTGCAGGGATTCTCTACGAGCAGTACTTC.

The chain couples TRBV4-1 to TRBJ1-1; no clear D gene. CDR1 is MGHRA and CDR2 is YSYEKL in the germline V gene. The V end lost 5 bases, the J end lost 4 bases, and 14 bases lay between the germline ends. This CDR3 region has 14 residues. CDR3 loop: CASSGPLRGTEAFF. The CDR3 DNA reads TGCGCCAGCAGCGGTCCTCTTAGAGGCACTGAAGCTTTCTTT.

This chain links TRBV5-1 with TRBJ2-1, with TRBD2 identical over 10 bases. Trimming at V came to 0 bases and at J to 0 bases, leaving 0 bases not matched to a gene. Per the germline V gene, CDR1 is SGHRS and CDR2 is YFSETQ. The CDR3 is 16 amino acids. CDR3 sequence: CASSLGLAGSYNEQFF. CDR3 coding DNA: TGCGCCAGCAGCTTGGGACTAGCGGGCTCCTACAATGAGCAGTTCTTC.

The chain joins TRBV29-1 to TRBJ1-1, with D perhaps matching TRBD1 (6 bases). V lost 4 bases, J lost 6 bases, and 15 bases lay in between. The CDR3 is 13 amino acids. Germline-derived CDR1 and CDR2 are SQVTM and ANQGSEA. This CDR3 reads CSVARRGPPEAFF. The CDR3 DNA is TGCAGCGTTGCCCGCCGGGGGCCCCCTGAAGCTTTCTTT.

In its sample, this clone was seen a few times. This sequence joins TRBV27 and TRBJ1-3; D call uncertain. V gave up 2 bases and J gave up 2 bases, with 7 bases separating them. CDR1 is MNHEY and CDR2 is SMNVEV in the germline V gene (reference sequence). The CDR3 loop spans 14 amino acids. The CDR3 sequence is CASSLSGAGNTIYF. The CDR3 nucleotides are TGTGCCAGCAGTTTAAGCGGAGCTGGAAACACCATATATTTT.

This chain links TRBV27 with TRBJ2-7; no firm D call. The V end lost 2 bases, the J end lost 2 bases, and 13 bases lay between the germline ends. The germline gives CDR1 MNHEY, CDR2 SMNVEV (reference sequence). The CDR3 extends over 15 amino acids. The CDR3 region has the DNA TGTGCCAGCAGTTTAAAAAGGTCAAGTCCCTACGAGCAGTACTTC. It codes for CASSLKRSSPYEQYF.

This clone was counted between two and nine times. V gene TRBV29-1 combines with J gene TRBJ2-3; a weak D match, TRBD1 (6 bases). The CDR3 totals 14 residues. V lost 6 bases to trimming and J lost 0 bases, with 13 bases between them. Per germline, CDR1 SQVTM and CDR2 ANQGSEA. The CDR3 DNA follows: TGCAGCGTCCCCGGCGGACAGAGCACAGATACGCAGTATTTT. Translated: CSVPGGQSTDTQYF.

This clone was detected only once. This chain's CDR3 is CSIRDYNEQFF. The DNA for the CDR3 is TGCAGCATCCGGGACTACAATGAGCAGTTCTTC. The V and J genes are TRBV29-1 and TRBJ2-1; D might be TRBD2 (5 bases). V was shortened by 8 bases and J by 3 bases, with 8 bases between the two germline ends. This CDR3 is built from 11 residues. CDR1 SQVTM and CDR2 ANQGSEA come from the germline V gene.

In its sample, this clone was seen a few times. The CDR3 coding sequence is TGTGCCAGCAGTGAAGGATGGGGCAGATCCTACGAGCAGTACTTC. Protein: CASSEGWGRSYEQYF. The chain joins TRBV25-1 to TRBJ2-7; tentatively, D is TRBD1 (5 bases). The ends were cut back, 2 bases at V and 1 base at J, with 12 bases in the middle. CDR3 size: 15 residues. Per the germline V gene, CDR1 is MGHDK and CDR2 is SYGVNS.

This chain uses TRBV5-6 with TRBJ2-1; tentatively, D is TRBD1 or TRBD2 (6 bases each). Trimming shortened V by 4 bases and J by 2 bases, and 13 bases separated the two germline ends. Germline V CDR1 and CDR2: SGHDT, YYEEEE. This CDR3 is built from 15 residues. The CDR3 nucleotides read TGTGCCAGCAGCCCGGGGGCAGGGACCTACAATGAGCAGTTCTTC. Protein product: CASSPGAGTYNEQFF.

This rearrangement joins TRBV11-2 to TRBJ2-5; 12 bases align to TRBD1. Looked up from germline, CDR1 is SGHAT and CDR2 is FQNNGV. This CDR3 spans 16 amino acids. After removal of 7 bases from V and 5 bases from J, the junction contained 11 bases not matched to a gene. The CDR3 DNA reads TGTGCCAGCATAAGAGGGGGACAGGGGGCTAGGGAGACCCAGTACTTC. Its protein is CASIRGGQGARETQYF.

The sample holds a few counts of this clone. The chain employs TRBV7-8 and TRBJ2-6, with D unclear. Germline CDR1 and CDR2: SGHVS and FQNEAQ. Trimming shortened V by 5 bases and J by 4 bases, and 12 bases separated the two germline ends. The CDR3 runs 15 residues. The CDR3 DNA follows: TGTGCCAGCAGCCTACGGAGTTCCGGGGCCAACGTCCTGACTTTC. Its translation is CASSLRSSGANVLTF.

The rearrangement uses TRBV19 and TRBJ1-1; D not certain. Trimming removed 6 bases from V and 1 base from J, with 3 bases in between. CDR3 length: 11 residues. Per the germline V gene, CDR1 is LNHDA and CDR2 is SQIVND (reference sequence). CDR3 loop: CASRSNTEAFF. Written as DNA, the CDR3 is TGTGCCAGTAGATCGAACACTGAAGCTTTCTTT.

This sequence joins TRBV6-1 and TRBJ1-1; D unresolved. Germline CDR1 and CDR2: MNHNS and SASEGT. Trimming stripped 8 bases from V and 0 bases from J, with 7 bases between. CDR3 length: 12 amino acids. The CDR3 region has the DNA TGTGCCAGCCGACGGATGAACACTGAAGCTTTCTTT. Its protein product is CASRRMNTEAFF.